The text below deals with one TCR beta chain. What it recognizes is unknown. Only in-frame clones appear in the TCRdb table, and some are missing; sequencing was by immunoSEQ multiplex PCR. The sample lists about 7,600 clones, roughly 80% occurring once. The CDR3 sequence is 15 residues long. V gave up 1 base and J gave up 4 bases; unmatched junction bases: 3. The germline V gene has CDR1 SNHLY and CDR2 FYNNEI. This specimen comes from a study of chemoradiotherapy in HPV16-positive cancers. Study summary: Functional T-cell assays on a couple of HPV16-positive patients' cells defined candidate HPV-specific clones and common TCR motifs.

Study-wide results and limits: Candidate HPV-specific clones and E7-related TCR motifs grew in tumor during treatment.

Samples were taken several times over chemoradiotherapy. The specimen comprised blood, sampled from a patient who underwent chemoradiotherapy. V is TRBV2 and J is TRBJ2-1; 8 bases line up with TRBD2. The receptor was isolated from a human donor with HPV-associated anogenital cancer. CDR3 region: CASSEVAGRYNEQFF. The DNA of the CDR3 is TGTGCCAGCAGTGAAGTAGCGGGGCGTTACAATGAGCAGTTCTTC. Full variable domain (outside the CDR3, taken from reference TRBV2 and TRBJ2-1): EPEVTQTPSHQVTQMGQEVILRCVPISNHLYFYWYRQILGQKVEFLVSFYNNEISEKSEIFDDQFSVERPDGSNFTLKIRSTKLEDSAMYFCASSEVAGRYNEQFFGPGTRLTVL.